Detailed here is one T cell receptor beta chain. This clonotype was detected only a few times. No antigen is known for it. It has no much larger one-base neighbor in the sample; base qualities were not kept. Based on the germline V gene, the CDR1 and CDR2 sequences are SNHLY and FYNNEI. Deletion took 4 bases off V and 4 bases off J, with a span of 17 bases between the germline ends. Counted from cysteine to phenylalanine, this CDR3 has 16 amino acids. Solely the CDR3 DNA is kept, with 48 bases framed from the first base. The library was generated by PCR. At the Johns Hopkins FTIC core, DNA from the cultured CD4+ T cells underwent TCR sequencing with the Oncomine TCR Beta short-read assay. Genomic DNA was extracted from the cultured CD4+ T cells with the QIAamp micro DNA kit. Oncomine TCR Beta libraries made from cultured CD4+ T cells were pooled using unique dual indexes and sequenced on an Illumina iSeq 100. The original pipeline was this. Non-productive sequences were filtered out, and CDR3s that did not start with C, did not end with F or W, or were shorter than 7 amino acids were discarded. The MANAFEST web application identified antigen-specific clonotypes by comparing peptide-stimulated wells against reference wells and other culture wells. To be called positive, a clone needed an FDR below 0.05, an odds ratio above 5, and a productive frequency above 0.1% in at least two of three replicate wells. Cross-reactive clonotypes were defined as significantly expanded in both SARS-CoV-2 spike wells and at least one common cold coronavirus spike condition. CDR3 homology was assessed with Levenshtein distances (stringdist) and unrooted phylogenetic trees (ape) in R version 3.6.1. TCRdb reanalyzed the raw reads on its own, using fastp at Q25 for trimming and MiXCR for clone calling, and kept in-frame beta chains. Rows are unified per CDR3 protein, each entry keeping the most common DNA and genes. TCRdb, rather than the study authors, made the V and J calls. A total of some 23,000 distinct CDR3 sequences appear in this sample, over 55% of them only once. 15% to 20% of the sample comes from the top ten.

The treatment or condition label for this specimen denotes: roughly 10-day PBMC culture with coronavirus spike peptide pools or control peptides (ViraFEST assay). The ViraFEST assay, used in the study, expanded antigen-specific T cells with peptide pools and then identified the expanded clonotypes through TCR sequencing. The absence of prior SARS-CoV-2 infection in healthy vaccine recipients was confirmed by negative nucleocapsid antibody tests before and after vaccination. About 2 million PBMCs per well were cultured in IMDM with approximately 5.5% human AB serum and roughly 9.3 IU/ml IL-2, plus 10 ug/ml peptide pools. On days 3 and 7, half of the culture medium was replaced with fresh IL-2-containing medium. After 10 days of culture, CD4+ T cells were isolated by negative selection with the EasySep CD4+ T cell isolation kit. Ficoll-Paque Plus gradient centrifugation was used to isolate PBMCs from whole blood, and the isolated PBMCs were then either used fresh or cryopreserved at -140C. Culture conditions were generally each tested in triplicate wells.

The entry originates in a study of vaccination and CD4 T cells after COVID-19 (dated 2022 in TCRdb). Context from the whole study: The convalescent cohort included six males and four females, with two Hispanic individuals, seven Caucasians, two Asians and one multiracial person. Post-COVID blood samples from convalescent patients were collected a median of roughly 100 days after diagnosis, with a range of roughly 35 to 180 days. Participants got two doses of the Pfizer-BioNTech BNT162b2 vaccine (n=8) or two doses of the Moderna mRNA-1273 vaccine (n=2). In nine to eleven COVID-19 convalescent patients and a handful of infection-naive healthy vaccine recipients, researchers compared the spike-specific CD4+ TCR repertoire from before mRNA vaccination with the repertoire from after. Overlapping spike peptide pools from SARS-CoV-2 and from the common cold coronaviruses HCoV-NL63, HCoV-OC43 and HCoV-229E were used as culture stimuli. Control cultures received a CEFX viral epitope pool as the positive control, an HIV-1 Nef peptide pool as the negative control, or no peptide. Post-vaccine blood samples were collected a median of about 66 days after the second vaccine dose, ranging from roughly 13 to 241 days. Study-level results and caveats: Relatively few convalescent patients were included in the study, and early timepoints after natural infection were not analyzed. In convalescent patients, nearly all vaccine-specific clones (304 of 307) were found to be mono-reactive for SARS-CoV-2 spike rather than cross-reactive with common cold coronaviruses. An increase in the median number of SARS-CoV-2-reactive clonotypes from approximately 23 after infection to roughly 38 after vaccination was observed, but the change was not found to be significant. Among the post-vaccine SARS-CoV-2-reactive clones in convalescent patients, a median around 85% showed up only after vaccination, which suggests vaccine-specific priming.

The material sequenced was CD4+ T cells from blood, cultured in vitro, taken after SARS-CoV-2 vaccination. The TCR was taken from a human donor who received a COVID-19 vaccine. This chain is built from TRBV2 and TRBJ2-1; TRBD2 could be the D gene, as 6 bases match. The base sequence is TGTGCCAGCAGTGGATCTAGGCGGGGCCTGTACAATGAGCAGTTCTTC. Its product reads: CASSGSRRGLYNEQFF.